This entry is about one TCR beta chain. These data are taken from a study of blood T cell repertoires in COVID-19. Study-wide background: Donors in the United States, Italy and Spain gave samples during acute or convalescent COVID-19. T cells, B-cell-depleted T cells, or PBMCs provided the cDNA or gDNA that served as material.

Authors' processing steps: By means of reference gene primer amplification, nucleated cell counts were estimated. The repertoire was sequenced with immunoSEQ multiplex PCR; TCRdb's copy has only in-frame clones and lacks some. V, J and clone size are those of that table, while D and trimming were read from the DNA. The sample holds around 110,000 clones, around 80% seen once. There are 15 residues in the CDR3. The germline CDR1 and CDR2 sequences are SGHTA and FQGTGA. V lost 6 bases and J 4 bases, leaving 19 bases between the germline ends. The rearrangement uses TRBV7-3 and TRBJ2-7, with a weak D call TRBD1 (6 bases). Sequencing was performed on peripheral blood. The TCR was taken from a man between 60 and 75 years old with active or convalescent COVID-19. CDR3 nucleotides: TGTGCCAGCAGTCGAGTAGGGGGATCGGAATACGAGCAGTACTTC. As protein: CASSRVGGSEYEQYF.